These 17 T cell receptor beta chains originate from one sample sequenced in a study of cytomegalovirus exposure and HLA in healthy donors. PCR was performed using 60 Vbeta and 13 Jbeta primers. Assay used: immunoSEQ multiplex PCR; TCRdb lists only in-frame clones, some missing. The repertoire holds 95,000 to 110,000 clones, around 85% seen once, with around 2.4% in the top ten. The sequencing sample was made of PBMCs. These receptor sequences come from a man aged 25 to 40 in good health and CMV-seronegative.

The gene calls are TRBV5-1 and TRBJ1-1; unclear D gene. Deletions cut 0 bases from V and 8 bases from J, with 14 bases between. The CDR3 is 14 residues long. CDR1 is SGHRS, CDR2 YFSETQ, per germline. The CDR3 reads CASSLAGGGWEAFF. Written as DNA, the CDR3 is TGCGCCAGCAGCTTGGCCGGCGGCGGGTGGGAAGCTTTCTTT. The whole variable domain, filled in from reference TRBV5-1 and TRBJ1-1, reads KAGVTQTPRYLIKTRGQQVTLSCSPISGHRSVSWYQQTPGQGLQFLFEYFSETQRNKGNFPGRFSGRQFSNSRSEMNVSTLELGDSALYLCASSLAGGGWEAFFGQGTRLTVV.

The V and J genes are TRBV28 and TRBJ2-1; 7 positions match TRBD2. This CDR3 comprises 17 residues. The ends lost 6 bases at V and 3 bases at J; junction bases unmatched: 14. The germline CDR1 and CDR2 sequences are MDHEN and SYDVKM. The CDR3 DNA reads TGTGCCAGCAGCAGTCCCGGGGGGACCCTACTCTACAATGAGCAGTTCTTC. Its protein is CASSSPGGTLLYNEQFF.

The CDR3 protein is CASSVDWTSGYNEQFF. Here the CDR3 DNA reads TGTGCCAGCAGCGTGGATTGGACTAGTGGGTACAATGAGCAGTTCTTC. The chain employs TRBV9 and TRBJ2-1; 7 bases are a match to TRBD2. The V segment lost 2 bases and the J segment 4 bases; nucleotides outside the gene matches: 9. CDR1 is SGDLS and CDR2 is YYNGEE in the germline V gene. CDR3 size: 16 residues.

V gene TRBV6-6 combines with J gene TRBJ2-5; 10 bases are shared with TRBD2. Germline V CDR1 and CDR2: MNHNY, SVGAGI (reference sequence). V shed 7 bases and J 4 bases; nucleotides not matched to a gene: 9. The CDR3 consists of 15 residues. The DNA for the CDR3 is TGTGCCAGCACCCAAAGCGGGAGGGCCGGAGAGACCCAGTACTTC. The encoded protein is CASTQSGRAGETQYF.

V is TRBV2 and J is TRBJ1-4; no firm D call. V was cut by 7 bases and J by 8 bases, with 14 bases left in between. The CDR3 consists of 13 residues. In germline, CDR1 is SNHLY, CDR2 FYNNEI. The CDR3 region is CASTGVGREKLFF. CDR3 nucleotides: TGTGCCAGCACCGGGGTCGGTCGGGAAAAACTGTTTTTT. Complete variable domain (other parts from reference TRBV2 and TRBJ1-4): EPEVTQTPSHQVTQMGQEVILRCVPISNHLYFYWYRQILGQKVEFLVSFYNNEISEKSEIFDDQFSVERPDGSNFTLKIRSTKLEDSAMYFCASTGVGREKLFFGSGTQLSVL.

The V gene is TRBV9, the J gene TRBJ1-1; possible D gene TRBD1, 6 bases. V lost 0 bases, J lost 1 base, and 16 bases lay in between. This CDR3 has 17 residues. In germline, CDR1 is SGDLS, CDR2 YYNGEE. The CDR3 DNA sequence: TGTGCCAGCAGCGTAGACTTTACAGGGCCCAAGAACACTGAAGCTTTCTTT. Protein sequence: CASSVDFTGPKNTEAFF.

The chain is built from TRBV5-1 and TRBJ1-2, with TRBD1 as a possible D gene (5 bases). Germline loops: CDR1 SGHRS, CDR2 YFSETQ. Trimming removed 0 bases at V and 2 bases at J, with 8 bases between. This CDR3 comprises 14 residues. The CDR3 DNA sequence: TGCGCCAGCAGCTTGGCCCCAGGGAACTATGGCTACACCTTC. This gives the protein CASSLAPGNYGYTF.

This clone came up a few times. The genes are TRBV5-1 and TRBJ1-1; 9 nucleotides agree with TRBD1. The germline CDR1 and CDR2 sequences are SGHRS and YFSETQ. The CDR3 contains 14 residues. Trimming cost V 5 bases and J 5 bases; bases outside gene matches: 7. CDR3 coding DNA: TGCGCCAGCAGGGGACAGGGTTCGAATACTGAAGCTTTCTTT. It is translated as CASRGQGSNTEAFF.

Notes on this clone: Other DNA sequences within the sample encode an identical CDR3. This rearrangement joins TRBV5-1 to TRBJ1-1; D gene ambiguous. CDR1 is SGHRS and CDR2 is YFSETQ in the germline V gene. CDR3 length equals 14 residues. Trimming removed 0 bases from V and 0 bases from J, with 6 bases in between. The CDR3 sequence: CASSLGHLNTEAFF. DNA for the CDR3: TGCGCCAGCAGCTTGGGACACTTGAACACTGAAGCTTTCTTT.

The CDR3 nucleotides read TGTGCCAGCAGCCACGGGACAGGGGGCCGGGATACGCAGTATTTT. Protein product: CASSHGTGGRDTQYF. V and J are TRBV7-2 and TRBJ2-3; 12 nucleotides agree with TRBD1. The CDR3 is made up of 15 amino acids. V was pared by 5 bases and J by 6 bases, with 6 bases of the junction left unmatched. Looked up from germline, CDR1 is SGHTA and CDR2 is FQGNSA. Complete variable domain (other parts from reference TRBV7-2 and TRBJ2-3): GAGVSQSPSNKVTEKGKDVELRCDPISGHTALYWYRQSLGQGLEFLIYFQGNSAPDKSGLPSDRFSAERTGGSVSTLTIQRTQQEDSAVYLCASSHGTGGRDTQYFGPGTRLTVL.

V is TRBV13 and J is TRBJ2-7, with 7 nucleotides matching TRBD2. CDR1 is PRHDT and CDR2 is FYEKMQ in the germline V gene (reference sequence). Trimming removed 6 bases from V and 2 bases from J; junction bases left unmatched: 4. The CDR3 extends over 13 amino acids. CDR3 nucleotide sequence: TGTGCCAGCAGGGGGGGGTCTACCTACGAGCAGTACTTC. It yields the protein CASRGGSTYEQYF.

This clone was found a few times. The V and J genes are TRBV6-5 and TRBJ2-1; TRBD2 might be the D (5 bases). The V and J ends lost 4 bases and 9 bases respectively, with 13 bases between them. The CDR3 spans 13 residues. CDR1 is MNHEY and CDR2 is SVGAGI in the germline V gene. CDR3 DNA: TGTGCCAGCAGTTCGCTCCTACGGGGTGAGCAGTTCTTC. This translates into CASSSLLRGEQFF.

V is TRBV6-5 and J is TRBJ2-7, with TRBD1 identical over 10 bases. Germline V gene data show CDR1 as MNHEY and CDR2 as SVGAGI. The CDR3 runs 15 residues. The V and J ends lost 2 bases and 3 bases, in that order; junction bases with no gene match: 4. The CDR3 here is CASSYPGQGIYEQYF. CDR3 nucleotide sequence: TGTGCCAGCAGTTACCCGGGACAGGGGATCTACGAGCAGTACTTC.

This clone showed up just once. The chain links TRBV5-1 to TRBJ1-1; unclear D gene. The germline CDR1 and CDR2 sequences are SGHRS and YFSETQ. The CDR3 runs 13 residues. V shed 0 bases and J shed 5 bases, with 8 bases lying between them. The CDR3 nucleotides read TGCGCCAGCAGCTTGGACGGTGGTACTGAAGCTTTCTTT. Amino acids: CASSLDGGTEAFF.

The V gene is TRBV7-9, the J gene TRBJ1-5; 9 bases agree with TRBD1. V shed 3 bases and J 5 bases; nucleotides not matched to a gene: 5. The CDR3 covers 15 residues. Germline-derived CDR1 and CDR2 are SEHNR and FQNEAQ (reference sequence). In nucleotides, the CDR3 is TGTGCCAGCAGCTTTACGGACAGGGGTCATCAGCCCCAGCATTTT. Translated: CASSFTDRGHQPQHF.

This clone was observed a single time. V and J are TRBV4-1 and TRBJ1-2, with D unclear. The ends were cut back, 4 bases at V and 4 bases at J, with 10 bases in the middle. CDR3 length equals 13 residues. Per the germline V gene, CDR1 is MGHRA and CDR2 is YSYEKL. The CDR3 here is CASSPGRGYGYTF. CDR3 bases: TGCGCCAGCAGCCCCGGAAGAGGCTATGGCTACACCTTC.

CDR3 residues: CASSLAPGKGYTF. The DNA of the CDR3 is TGTGCCAGCAGCTTGGCCCCAGGGAAAGGCTACACCTTC. The V gene is TRBV5-4, the J gene TRBJ1-2, with TRBD1 as a possible D gene (5 bases). Germline CDR1 reads SGHNT; CDR2 reads YYREEE (reference sequence). Trimming took off 0 bases at V and 8 bases at J, with 11 bases between the two ends. CDR3 length: 13 amino acids.